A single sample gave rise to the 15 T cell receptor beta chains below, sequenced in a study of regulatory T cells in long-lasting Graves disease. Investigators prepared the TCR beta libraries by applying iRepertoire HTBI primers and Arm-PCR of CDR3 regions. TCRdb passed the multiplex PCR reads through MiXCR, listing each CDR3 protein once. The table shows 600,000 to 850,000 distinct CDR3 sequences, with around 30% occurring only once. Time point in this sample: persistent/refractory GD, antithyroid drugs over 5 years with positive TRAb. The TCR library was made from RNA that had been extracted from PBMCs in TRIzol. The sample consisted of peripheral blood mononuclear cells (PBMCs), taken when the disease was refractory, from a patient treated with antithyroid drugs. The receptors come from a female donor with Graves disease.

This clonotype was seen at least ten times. The CDR3 region is CASGLVSGGETQYF. The CDR3 DNA is TGTGCTAGTGGTTTGGTATCGGGTGGCGAGACCCAGTACTTC. J is TRBJ2-5 and V is TRBV12-5; D gene uncertain. The V end was cut by 0 bases, the J end by 5 bases, with 10 bases between. The CDR3 sequence is 14 residues long. The germline V gene has CDR1 LGHNT and CDR2 FRNRAP.

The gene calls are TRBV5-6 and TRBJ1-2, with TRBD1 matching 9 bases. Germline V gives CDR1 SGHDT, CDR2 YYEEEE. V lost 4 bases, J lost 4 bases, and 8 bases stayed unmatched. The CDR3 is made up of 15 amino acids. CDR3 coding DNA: TGTGCCAGCAGCGGCCTGACAGGGGGTGGCTATGGCTACACCTTC. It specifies CASSGLTGGGYGYTF.

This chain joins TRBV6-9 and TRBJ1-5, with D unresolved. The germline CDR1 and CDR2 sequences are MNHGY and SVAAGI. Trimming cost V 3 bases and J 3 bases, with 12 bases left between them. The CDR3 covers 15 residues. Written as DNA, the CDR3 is TGTGCCAGCAGTTACTCCGGGGTAAACAATCAGCCCCAGCATTTT. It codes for CASSYSGVNNQPQHF.

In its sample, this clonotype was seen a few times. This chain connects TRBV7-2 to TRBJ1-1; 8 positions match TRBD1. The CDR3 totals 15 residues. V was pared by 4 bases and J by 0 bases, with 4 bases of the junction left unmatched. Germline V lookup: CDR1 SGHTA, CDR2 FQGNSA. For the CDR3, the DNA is TGTGCCAGCAGCTCACGACAGGGGATGAACACTGAAGCTTTCTTT. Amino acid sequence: CASSSRQGMNTEAFF.

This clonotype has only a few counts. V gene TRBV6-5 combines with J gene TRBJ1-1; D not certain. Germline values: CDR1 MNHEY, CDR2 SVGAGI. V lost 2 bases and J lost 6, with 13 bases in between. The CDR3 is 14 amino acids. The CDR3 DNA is TGTGCCAGCAGTTACAGGAATAAGCTGGCTGAAGCTTTCTTT. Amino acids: CASSYRNKLAEAFF.

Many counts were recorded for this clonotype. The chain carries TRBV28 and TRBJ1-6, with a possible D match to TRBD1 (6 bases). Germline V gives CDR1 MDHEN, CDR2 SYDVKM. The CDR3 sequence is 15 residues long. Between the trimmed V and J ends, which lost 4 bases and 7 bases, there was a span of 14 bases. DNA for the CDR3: TGTGCCAGCAGTTCTGATACAGGGTCCAATTCACCCCTCCACTTT. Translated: CASSSDTGSNSPLHF.

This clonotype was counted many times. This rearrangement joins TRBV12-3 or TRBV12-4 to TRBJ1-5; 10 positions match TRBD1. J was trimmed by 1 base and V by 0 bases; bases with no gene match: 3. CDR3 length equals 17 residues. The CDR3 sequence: CASSLAGTGVSNQPQHF. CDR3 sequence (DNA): TGTGCCAGCAGTTTAGCGGGGACAGGGGTGAGCAATCAGCCCCAGCATTTT.

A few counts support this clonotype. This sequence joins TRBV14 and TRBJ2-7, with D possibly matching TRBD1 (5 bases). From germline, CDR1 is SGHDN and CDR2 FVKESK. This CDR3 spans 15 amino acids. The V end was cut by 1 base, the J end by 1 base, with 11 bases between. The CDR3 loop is CASSQGQWPSYEQYF. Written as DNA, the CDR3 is TGTGCCAGCAGCCAAGGACAGTGGCCTTCCTACGAGCAGTACTTC. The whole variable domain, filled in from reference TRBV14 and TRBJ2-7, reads EAGVTQFPSHSVIEKGQTVTLRCDPISGHDNLYWYRRVMGKEIKFLLHFVKESKQDESGMPNNRFLAERTGGTYSTLKVQPAELEDSGVYFCASSQGQWPSYEQYFGPGTRLTVT.

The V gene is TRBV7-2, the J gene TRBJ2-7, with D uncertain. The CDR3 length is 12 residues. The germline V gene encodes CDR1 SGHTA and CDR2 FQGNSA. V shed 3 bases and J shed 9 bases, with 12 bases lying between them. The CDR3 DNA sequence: TGTGCCAGCAGCTTCCTTTTACAGCGGCAGTACTTC. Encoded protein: CASSFLLQRQYF.

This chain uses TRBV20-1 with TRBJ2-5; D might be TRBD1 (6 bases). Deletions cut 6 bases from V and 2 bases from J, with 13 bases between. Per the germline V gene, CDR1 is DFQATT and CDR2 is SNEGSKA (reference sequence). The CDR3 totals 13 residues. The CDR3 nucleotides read TGCAGTGCCGAAACGACAGGACAAGAGACCCAGTACTTC. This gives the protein CSAETTGQETQYF.

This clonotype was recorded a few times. The CDR3 spells CASSTDRGRPSSYTF. CDR3 DNA sequence: TGCGCCAGCAGCACTGACAGGGGGCGACCTTCGAGCTACACCTTC. The chain uses TRBV5-1 and TRBJ1-2, with TRBD1 matching over 10 bases. The CDR3 totals 15 residues. With 4 bases clipped from V and 9 bases from J, the junction kept 12 bases outside the gene matches. CDR1 is SGHRS and CDR2 is YFSETQ in the germline V gene.

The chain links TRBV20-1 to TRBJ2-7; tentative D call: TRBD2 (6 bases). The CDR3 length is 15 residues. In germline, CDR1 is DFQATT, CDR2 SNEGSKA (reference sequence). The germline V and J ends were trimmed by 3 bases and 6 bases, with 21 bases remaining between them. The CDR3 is CSASGSLAQNPEQYF. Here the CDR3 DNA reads TGCAGTGCTAGTGGCTCACTAGCTCAAAATCCCGAGCAGTACTTC.

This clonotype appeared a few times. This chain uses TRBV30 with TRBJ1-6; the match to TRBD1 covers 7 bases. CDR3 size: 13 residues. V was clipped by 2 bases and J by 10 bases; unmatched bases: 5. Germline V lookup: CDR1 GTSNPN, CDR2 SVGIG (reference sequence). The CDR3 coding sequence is TGTGCCTGGAGTCCAACAGGGGTATCACCCCTCCACTTT. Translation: CAWSPTGVSPLHF.

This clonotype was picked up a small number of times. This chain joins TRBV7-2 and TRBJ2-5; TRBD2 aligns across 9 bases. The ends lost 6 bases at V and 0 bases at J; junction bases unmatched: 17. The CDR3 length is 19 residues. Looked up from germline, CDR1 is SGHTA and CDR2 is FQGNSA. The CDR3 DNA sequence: TGTGCCAGCAGTCAAAACGGGCCTAGCGGGATCCGGTACCAAGAGACCCAGTACTTC. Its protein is CASSQNGPSGIRYQETQYF.

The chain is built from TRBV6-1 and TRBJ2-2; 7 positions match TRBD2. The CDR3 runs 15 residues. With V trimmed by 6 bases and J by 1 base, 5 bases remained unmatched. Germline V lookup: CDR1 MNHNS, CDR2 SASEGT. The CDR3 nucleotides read TGTGCCAGCAGCGCTAGCGGCAAGAACACCGGGGAGCTGTTTTTT. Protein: CASSASGKNTGELFF.